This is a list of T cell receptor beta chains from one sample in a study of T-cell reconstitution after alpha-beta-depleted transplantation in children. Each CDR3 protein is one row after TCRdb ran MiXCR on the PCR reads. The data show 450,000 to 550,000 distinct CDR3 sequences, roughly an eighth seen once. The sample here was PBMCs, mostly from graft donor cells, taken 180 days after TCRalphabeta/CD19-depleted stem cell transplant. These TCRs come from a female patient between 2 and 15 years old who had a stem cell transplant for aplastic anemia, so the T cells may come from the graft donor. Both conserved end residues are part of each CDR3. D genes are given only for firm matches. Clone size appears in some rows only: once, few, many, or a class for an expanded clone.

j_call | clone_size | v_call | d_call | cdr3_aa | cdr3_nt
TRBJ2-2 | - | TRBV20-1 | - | CSARAGTGGELFF | TGCAGTGCTAGAGCGGGGACGGGCGGGGAGCTGTTTTTT
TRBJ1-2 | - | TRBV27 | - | CASSSQGGPYGYTF | TGTGCCAGCAGTTCCCAAGGGGGGCCATATGGCTACACCTTC
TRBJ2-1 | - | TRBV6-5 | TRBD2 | CASSYIGTSGYNEQFF | TGTGCCAGCAGTTACATAGGGACTAGCGGATACAATGAGCAGTTCTTC
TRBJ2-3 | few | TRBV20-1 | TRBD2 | CRGTSGGAGDTQYF | TGCAGGGGGACTAGCGGGGGAGCGGGAGATACGCAGTATTTT
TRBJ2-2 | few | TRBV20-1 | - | CSARVGGVNTGELFF | TGCAGTGCTAGAGTGGGTGGTGTTAACACCGGGGAGCTGTTTTTT
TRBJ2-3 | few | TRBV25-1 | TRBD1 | CASSEYLDRGVTDTQYF | TGTGCCAGCAGTGAATATCTGGACAGGGGAGTCACAGATACGCAGTATTTT
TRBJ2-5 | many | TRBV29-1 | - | CSVDRGSQETQYF | TGCAGCGTTGATAGGGGGAGTCAGGAGACCCAGTACTTC
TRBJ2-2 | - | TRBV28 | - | CASSLGRWVNTGELFF | TGTGCCAGCAGTCTGGGACGGTGGGTGAACACCGGGGAGCTGTTTTTT
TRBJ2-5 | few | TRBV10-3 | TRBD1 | CAISHRGQETQYF | TGTGCCATCAGCCACAGGGGCCAAGAGACCCAGTACTTC
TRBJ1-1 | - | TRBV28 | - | CASSDLFGAGTMNTEAFF | TGTGCCAGCAGCGACCTCTTCGGGGCAGGAACAATGAACACTGAAGCTTTCTTT
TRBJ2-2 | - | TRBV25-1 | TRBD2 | CASSESGGNTGELFF | TGTGCCAGCAGTGAATCGGGGGGTAACACCGGGGAGCTGTTTTTT
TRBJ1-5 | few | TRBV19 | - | CASSIRGGNQPQHF | TGTGCCAGTAGTATCAGGGGTGGGAATCAGCCCCAGCATTTT
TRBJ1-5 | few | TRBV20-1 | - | CSARNDRTNNQPQHF | TGCAGTGCTAGAAACGACAGGACTAACAATCAGCCCCAGCATTTT
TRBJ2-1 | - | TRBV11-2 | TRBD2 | CASSHRGLAGGSSYNEQFF | TGTGCCAGCAGCCACCGGGGGCTAGCGGGAGGGAGCTCCTACAATGAGCAGTTCTTC
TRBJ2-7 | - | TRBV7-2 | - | CASSARGPDLYEQYF | TGTGCCAGCAGCGCGCGGGGGCCCGACCTATACGAGCAGTACTTC
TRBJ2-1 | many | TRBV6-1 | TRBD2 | CASSIAGGNNEQFF | TGTGCCAGCAGTATAGCGGGAGGAAACAATGAGCAGTTCTTC
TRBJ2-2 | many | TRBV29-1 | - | CSVKRGTNTGELFF | TGCAGCGTCAAAAGGGGGACTAACACCGGGGAGCTGTTTTTT